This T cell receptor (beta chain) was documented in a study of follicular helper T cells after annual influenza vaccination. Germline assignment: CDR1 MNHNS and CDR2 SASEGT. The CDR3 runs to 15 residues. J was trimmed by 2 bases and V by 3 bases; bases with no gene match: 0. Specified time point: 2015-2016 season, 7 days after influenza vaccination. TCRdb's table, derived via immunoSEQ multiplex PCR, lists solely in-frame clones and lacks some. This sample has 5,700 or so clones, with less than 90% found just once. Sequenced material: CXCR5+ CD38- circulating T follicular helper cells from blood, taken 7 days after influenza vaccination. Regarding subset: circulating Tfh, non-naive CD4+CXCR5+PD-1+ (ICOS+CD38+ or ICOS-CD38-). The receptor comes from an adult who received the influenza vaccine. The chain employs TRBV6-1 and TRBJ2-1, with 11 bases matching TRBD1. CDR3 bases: TGTGCCAGCAGTGAGGACAGGGGGCCCTACAATGAGCAGTTCTTC. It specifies CASSEDRGPYNEQFF.